This entry features one T cell receptor (beta chain) sequence. Its antigen is unknown. The data derive from a study of cytomegalovirus exposure and HLA in healthy donors. Broader study findings: Later analysis suggested most CMV-associated TCR beta chains were HLA-restricted. Diagnosis of cytomegalovirus status made by the classifier reportedly showed high specificity and sensitivity. Common viral pathogens (according to a later analysis) appeared linked to several of the most significant clusters. The authors listed around 150 TCR beta chains as cytomegalovirus-associated.

Germline assignment: CDR1 LNHNV and CDR2 YYDKDF (reference sequence). CDR3 size: 13 residues. The ends were cut back, 1 base at V and 8 bases at J, with 9 bases in the middle. This PCR relied on a set of 60 Vbeta primers and 13 Jbeta primers. TCRdb's table, derived via immunoSEQ multiplex PCR, lists solely in-frame clones and lacks some. This table holds around 170,000 clones, approximately 80% found once. Sequenced material: PBMCs. This chain uses TRBV15 with TRBJ2-1, with a weak D call TRBD1 (5 bases). This sequence was found in a woman aged 45-65 years in good health and CMV-seropositive. CDR3 bases: TGTGCCACCAGCAGAGCAGGGATCGATGAGCAGTTCTTC. It codes for CATSRAGIDEQFF. Combining the CDR3 with reference TRBV15 and TRBJ2-1 gives the whole variable domain DAMVIQNPRYQVTQFGKPVTLSCSQTLNHNVMYWYQQKSSQAPKLLFHYYDKDFNNEADTPDNFQSRRPNTSFCFLDIRSPGLGDTAMYLCATSRAGIDEQFFGPGTRLTVL.